These 6 T cell receptor beta chains were sequenced from one sample in a study of cytomegalovirus exposure and HLA in healthy donors. PCR was performed using 60 Vbeta and 13 Jbeta primers. Method: immunoSEQ multiplex PCR; TCRdb's copy keeps in-frame clones and lacks some. The sample has fewer than 250,000 clones, 75% to 80% seen once. Sequencing was performed on PBMCs. The origin of the receptors is a male donor in good health and CMV-seronegative.

This chain joins TRBV19 and TRBJ2-2, with a tentative D call TRBD1 (5 bases). V gave up 3 bases and J gave up 3 bases, with 11 bases separating them. This CDR3 is built from 15 residues. CDR1 is LNHDA, CDR2 SQIVND, per germline (reference sequence). The CDR3 DNA sequence: TGTGCCAGTAGTATTTCCGACAGCTACACCGGGGAGCTGTTTTTT. Protein: CASSISDSYTGELFF.

This chain links TRBV28 with TRBJ2-1; the D is unclear. The CDR3 extends over 12 amino acids. The ends were cut back, 6 bases at V and 5 bases at J, with 8 bases in the middle. The germline V gene has CDR1 MDHEN and CDR2 SYDVKM. The CDR3 reads CASRPRDNEQFF. CDR3 nucleotide sequence: TGTGCCAGCAGGCCCCGGGACAATGAGCAGTTCTTC.

This clone showed up just a few times. V and J are TRBV7-2 and TRBJ2-5; TRBD1 might be the D (6 bases). This CDR3 has 15 amino acids. Germline V gene lookup returns CDR1 SGHTA and CDR2 FQGNSA. The V and J ends lost 5 bases and 5 bases respectively, with 18 bases between them. This CDR3 reads CASSRHFWGRETQYF. The DNA for the CDR3 is TGTGCCAGCAGCCGCCATTTTTGGGGGCGTGAGACCCAGTACTTC.

This chain links TRBV7-9 with TRBJ2-1; possibly TRBD1 for D (5 bases). The germline V and J ends were trimmed by 4 bases and 0 bases, with 19 bases remaining between them. From germline, CDR1 is SEHNR and CDR2 FQNEAQ (reference sequence). The CDR3 is made up of 18 amino acids. Here the CDR3 DNA reads TGTGCCAGCAGCTCAGAGGCCAAGACAGTCCTCTCCTACAATGAGCAGTTCTTC. It encodes CASSSEAKTVLSYNEQFF.

The CDR3 sequence: CASSPPSISPNEQFF. CDR3 in DNA: TGTGCCAGCTCACCACCGAGTATCTCCCCCAATGAGCAGTTCTTC. The V and J genes are TRBV18 and TRBJ2-1; D gene ambiguous. CDR3 length: 15 amino acids. Germline CDR1 reads KGHSH; CDR2 reads LQKENI. Trimming stripped 0 bases from V and 6 bases from J, with 12 bases between.

V is TRBV6-5 and J is TRBJ2-3, with D possibly matching TRBD2 (6 bases). Germline lookup yields CDR1 MNHEY and CDR2 SVGAGI. V gave up 5 bases and J gave up 2 bases, with 14 bases separating them. The CDR3 extends over 15 amino acids. The DNA for the CDR3 is TGTGCCAGCAGTCTCCGGGACTTACACACAGATACGCAGTATTTT. Protein product: CASSLRDLHTDTQYF.